This is a list of T cell receptor beta chains from one sample in a study of blood T cell repertoires in COVID-19. Using immunoSEQ multiplex PCR, the repertoire was profiled, and TCRdb retains in-frame clones only, with some absent. In the table there are some 150,000 clones, 87% of which are singletons. Sequencing input: peripheral blood. These receptors came from a woman aged 60-75 years who had recovered from COVID-19. The CDR3 runs from the conserved cysteine through the conserved F or W. The D gene is left open where the match is weak. The listing skips clone size in some rows; elsewhere it reads once, few, many or a size class.

>TRBJ2-7|TRBD2|16|TRBV6-1|.
TGTGCCAGCAGTGAACTTGCGGGGGGCAAAGCCTACGAGCAGTACTTC
CASSELAGGKAYEQYF
>TRBJ2-1|TRBD2|17|TRBV5-1|.
TGCGCCAGCAGCTTGGCACTAGCGGGGGGTACCTACAATGAGCAGTTCTTC
CASSLALAGGTYNEQFF
>TRBJ2-7|.|13|TRBV13|.
TGTGCCAGCAGCCTCCGGGGTAGCCCCGAGCAGTACTTC
CASSLRGSPEQYF
>TRBJ1-1|TRBD1|14|TRBV6-5|.
TGTGCCAGCAGTCGACAGGGGGTGATCACTGAAGCTTTCTTT
CASSRQGVITEAFF
>TRBJ2-5|TRBD2|15|TRBV6-2/TRBV6-3|.
TGTGCCAGCAGTTATGGGCGGGGGGGACAAGAGACCCAGTACTTC
CASSYGRGGQETQYF
>TRBJ2-5|TRBD2|15|TRBV30|.
TGTGCCTGGAGTGTTAGCGGGGGCCGGAGGGAGACCCAGTACTTC
CAWSVSGGRRETQYF
>TRBJ1-6|TRBD1|16|TRBV5-4|.
TGTGCCAGCAGCTACCTAGGGACAGGCCAACCTTCACCCCTCCACTTT
CASSYLGTGQPSPLHF
>TRBJ2-5|.|16|TRBV5-8|.
TGTGCCAGCAGCTTGTCTCGGCGGACAGCTCAAGAGACCCAGTACTTC
CASSLSRRTAQETQYF
>TRBJ1-3|.|14|TRBV28|.
TGTGCCAGCAGTTTGCAGTACTCTGGAAACACCATATATTTT
CASSLQYSGNTIYF
>TRBJ1-4|.|15|TRBV4-2|.
TGTGCCAGCAGCCAAGATCGTCGCAGTAATGAAAAACTGTTTTTT
CASSQDRRSNEKLFF
>TRBJ1-5|.|16|TRBV4-2|.
TGTGCCAGCAGCCAAGATCATCGAGGGATCAATCAGCCCCAGCATTTT
CASSQDHRGINQPQHF
>TRBJ2-1|TRBD1|14|TRBV19|.
TGTGCCAGTAGTACGGGACAGGGCCTCAATGAGCAGTTCTTC
CASSTGQGLNEQFF
>TRBJ2-7|.|14|TRBV28|.
TGTGCCAGCAGTTTACGGCGGCAAGACTACGAGCAGTACTTC
CASSLRRQDYEQYF
>TRBJ2-3|.|15|TRBV15|.
TGTGCCACCAGCAGAGACAGTTCTGGCACAGATACGCAGTATTTT
CATSRDSSGTDTQYF
>TRBJ2-1|TRBD2|15|TRBV18|.
TGTGCCAGCTCAGCGGGGCGGGGGAACTACAATGAGCAGTTCTTC
CASSAGRGNYNEQFF
>TRBJ1-6|.|13|TRBV11-3|.
TGTGCCAGCAGACAGGGCGACAATTCACCCCTCCACTTT
CASRQGDNSPLHF
>TRBJ2-5|.|13|TRBV11-1|.
TGTGCCAGCAGCCCCAGACTACAAGAGACCCAGTACTTC
CASSPRLQETQYF
>TRBJ2-2|TRBD2|15|TRBV10-3|.
TGTGCCATCAGCATCGGGACTAGCGGGGCGAGGGAGCTGTTTTTT
CAISIGTSGARELFF
>TRBJ1-1|.|12|TRBV28|.
TGTGCCAGCAGTCTGGGGCCCGTTGAAGCTTTCTTT
CASSLGPVEAFF
>TRBJ1-5|TRBD1|15|TRBV6-9|.
TGTGCCAGCAGTTTCCAACAGGGGCGCAATCAGCCCCAGCATTTT
CASSFQQGRNQPQHF
>TRBJ1-2|.|18|TRBV7-9|.
TGTGCCAGCAGCTTAGAGTCTCGGGCCACTTATATGGGAGATGGCTACACCTTC
CASSLESRATYMGDGYTF
>TRBJ2-7|.|13|TRBV10-1|.
TGCGCCAGCAGTGAGAGGAGCTCCTACGAGCAGTACTTC
CASSERSSYEQYF
>TRBJ1-1|.|15|TRBV18|.
TGTGCCAGCTCACCGGGACACCTGATGAACACTGAAGCTTTCTTT
CASSPGHLMNTEAFF
>TRBJ1-4|.|15|TRBV7-2|.
TGTGCCAGCAGCTTAGCGCGACAGTCTAATGAAAAACTGTTTTTT
CASSLARQSNEKLFF
>TRBJ1-2|TRBD1|14|TRBV2|.
TGTGCCAGCAGTGAAGCGACAGGGAGTTATGGCTACACCTTC
CASSEATGSYGYTF
>TRBJ2-5|TRBD2|15|TRBV6-5|.
TGTGCCAGCAGTTCCCGTGGGACTAGCGGGGAGACCCAGTACTTC
CASSSRGTSGETQYF
>TRBJ2-7|TRBD1|12|TRBV27|.
TGTGCCAGCGGGGACAGAGACTACGAGCAGTACTTC
CASGDRDYEQYF
>TRBJ1-2|TRBD1|14|TRBV6-5|.
TGTGCCAGCAGTTATGACAGGGACCTCTATGGCTACACCTTC
CASSYDRDLYGYTF
>TRBJ2-3|TRBD1|16|TRBV7-9|.
TGTGCCAGCAGCCGGCGGACAGGGGGCAGCACAGATACGCAGTATTTT
CASSRRTGGSTDTQYF
>TRBJ2-3|.|14|TRBV9|.
TGTGCCAGCAGCGTAGGCCCGGGGGCAGATACGCAGTATTTT
CASSVGPGADTQYF
>TRBJ2-1|.|16|TRBV9|.
TGTGCCAGCAGCGTAGCTGGCACAAGCTCCTACAATGAGCAGTTCTTC
CASSVAGTSSYNEQFF
>TRBJ2-5|TRBD2|14|TRBV28|.
TGTGCCAGCAGCGCTGCGGGGGGGCCAGAGACCCAGTACTTC
CASSAAGGPETQYF
>TRBJ2-1|.|14|TRBV3-1/TRBV3-2|.
TGTGCCAGCAGCTCCGAGCGGAGGAGCGGGGAGCAGTTCTTC
CASSSERRSGEQFF
>TRBJ2-7|TRBD2|15|TRBV4-2|.
TGTGCCAGCAGCCAAGAACCTAGCGGGGGGCGCGAGCAGTACTTC
CASSQEPSGGREQYF
>TRBJ1-3|TRBD1|16|TRBV11-2|.
TGTGCCAGCAGCCCTTGGACAGGGTACTCTGGAAACACCATATATTTT
CASSPWTGYSGNTIYF
>TRBJ2-4|TRBD2|16|TRBV2|.
TGTGCCAGCAGCAGACTAGCGGGGGGAACCAAAAACATTCAGTACTTC
CASSRLAGGTKNIQYF
>TRBJ1-1|.|12|TRBV7-9|.
TGTGCCAGCACCTACATGAACACTGAAGCTTTCTTT
CASTYMNTEAFF
>TRBJ2-2|TRBD1|16|TRBV28|.
TGTGCCAGCAGTCCTAGACAGGGGCAACTCACCGGGGAGCTGTTTTTT
CASSPRQGQLTGELFF
>TRBJ1-1|.|15|TRBV7-9|.
TGTGCCAGCAGCCTACCCCGGACAGAGAACACTGAAGCTTTCTTT
CASSLPRTENTEAFF
>TRBJ2-3|.|15|TRBV5-4|.
TGTGCCAGCAGCCTAAACGGGGTTAGCACAGATACGCAGTATTTT
CASSLNGVSTDTQYF
>TRBJ2-2|.|14|TRBV2|once
TGTGCCAGCAGTAAACTGACAAACACCGGGGAGCTGTTTTTT
CASSKLTNTGELFF
>TRBJ2-3|.|14|TRBV5-1|.
TGCGCCAGCAAGTGGAGCTACTACACAGATACGCAGTATTTT
CASKWSYYTDTQYF